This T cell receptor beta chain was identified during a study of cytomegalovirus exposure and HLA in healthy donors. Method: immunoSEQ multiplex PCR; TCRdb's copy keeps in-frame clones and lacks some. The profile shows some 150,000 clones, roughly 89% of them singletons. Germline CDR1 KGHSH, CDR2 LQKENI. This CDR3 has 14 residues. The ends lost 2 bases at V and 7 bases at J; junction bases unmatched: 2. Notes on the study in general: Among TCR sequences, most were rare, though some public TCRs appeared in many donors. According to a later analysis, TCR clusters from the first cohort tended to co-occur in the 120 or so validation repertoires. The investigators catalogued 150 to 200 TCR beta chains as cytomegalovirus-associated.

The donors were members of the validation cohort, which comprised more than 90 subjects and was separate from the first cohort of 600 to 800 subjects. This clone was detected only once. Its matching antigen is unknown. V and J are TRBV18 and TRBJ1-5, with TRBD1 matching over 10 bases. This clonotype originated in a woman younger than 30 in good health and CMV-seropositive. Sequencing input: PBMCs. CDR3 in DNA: TGTGCCAGCTCACCAGGGACAGGGGACCAGCCCCAGCATTTT. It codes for CASSPGTGDQPQHF.